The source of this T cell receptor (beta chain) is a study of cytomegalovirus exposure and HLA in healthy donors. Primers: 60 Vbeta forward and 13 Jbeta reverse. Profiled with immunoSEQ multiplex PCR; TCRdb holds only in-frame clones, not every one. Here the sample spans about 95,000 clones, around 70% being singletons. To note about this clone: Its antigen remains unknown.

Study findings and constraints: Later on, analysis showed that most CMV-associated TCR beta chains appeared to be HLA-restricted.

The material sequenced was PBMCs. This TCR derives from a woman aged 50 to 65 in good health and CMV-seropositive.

CDR3 sequence reads: CASSRSLDRRGRTLHF. The CDR3 DNA sequence: TGCGCCAGCAGCCGATCGTTGGACAGAAGGGGTCGGACCCTCCACTTT. V is TRBV4-1 and J is TRBJ1-6; D is possibly TRBD1 (6 bases). This CDR3 has 16 amino acids. The germline CDR1 and CDR2 sequences are MGHRA and YSYEKL. Between the trimmed V and J ends, which lost 4 bases and 14 bases, there was a span of 24 bases.